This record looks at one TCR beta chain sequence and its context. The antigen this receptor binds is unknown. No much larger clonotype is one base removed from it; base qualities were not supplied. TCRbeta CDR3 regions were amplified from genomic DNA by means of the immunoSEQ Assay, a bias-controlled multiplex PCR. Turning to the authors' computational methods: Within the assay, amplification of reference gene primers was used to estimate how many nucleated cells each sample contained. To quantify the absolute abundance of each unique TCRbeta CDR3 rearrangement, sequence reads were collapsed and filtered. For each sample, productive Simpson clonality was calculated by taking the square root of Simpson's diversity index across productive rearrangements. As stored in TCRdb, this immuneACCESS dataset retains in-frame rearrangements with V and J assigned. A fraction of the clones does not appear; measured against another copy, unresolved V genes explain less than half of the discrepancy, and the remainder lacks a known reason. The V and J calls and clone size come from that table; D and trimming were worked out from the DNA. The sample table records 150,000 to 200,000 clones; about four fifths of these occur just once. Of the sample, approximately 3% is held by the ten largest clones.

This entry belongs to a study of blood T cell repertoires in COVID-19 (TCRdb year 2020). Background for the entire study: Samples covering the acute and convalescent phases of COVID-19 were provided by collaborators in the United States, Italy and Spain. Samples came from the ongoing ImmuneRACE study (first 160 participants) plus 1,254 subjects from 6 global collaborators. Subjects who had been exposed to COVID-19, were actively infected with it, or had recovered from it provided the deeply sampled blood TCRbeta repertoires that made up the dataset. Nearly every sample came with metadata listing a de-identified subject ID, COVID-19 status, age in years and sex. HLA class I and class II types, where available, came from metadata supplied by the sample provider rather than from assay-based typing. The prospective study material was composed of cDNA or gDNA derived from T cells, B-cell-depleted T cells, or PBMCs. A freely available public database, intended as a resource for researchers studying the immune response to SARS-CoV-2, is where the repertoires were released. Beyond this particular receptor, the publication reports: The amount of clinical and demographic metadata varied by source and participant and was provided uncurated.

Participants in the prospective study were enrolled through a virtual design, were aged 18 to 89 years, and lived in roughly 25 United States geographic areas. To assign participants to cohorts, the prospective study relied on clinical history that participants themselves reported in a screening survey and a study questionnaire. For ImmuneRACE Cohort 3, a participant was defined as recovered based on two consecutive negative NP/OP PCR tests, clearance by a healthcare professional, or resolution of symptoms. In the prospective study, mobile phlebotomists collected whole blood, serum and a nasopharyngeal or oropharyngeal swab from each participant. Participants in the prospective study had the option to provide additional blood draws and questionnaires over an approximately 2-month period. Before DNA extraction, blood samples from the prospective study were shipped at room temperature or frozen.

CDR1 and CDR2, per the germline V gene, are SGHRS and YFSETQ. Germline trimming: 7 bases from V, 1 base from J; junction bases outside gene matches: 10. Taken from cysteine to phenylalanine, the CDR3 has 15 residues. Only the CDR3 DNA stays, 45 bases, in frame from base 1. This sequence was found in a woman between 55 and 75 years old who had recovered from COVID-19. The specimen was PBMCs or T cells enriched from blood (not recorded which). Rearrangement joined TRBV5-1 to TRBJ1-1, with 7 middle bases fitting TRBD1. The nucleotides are TGCGCCAGCCGAAGACAGGGCGAAGGGAACACTGAAGCTTTCTTT. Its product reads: CASRRQGEGNTEAFF.